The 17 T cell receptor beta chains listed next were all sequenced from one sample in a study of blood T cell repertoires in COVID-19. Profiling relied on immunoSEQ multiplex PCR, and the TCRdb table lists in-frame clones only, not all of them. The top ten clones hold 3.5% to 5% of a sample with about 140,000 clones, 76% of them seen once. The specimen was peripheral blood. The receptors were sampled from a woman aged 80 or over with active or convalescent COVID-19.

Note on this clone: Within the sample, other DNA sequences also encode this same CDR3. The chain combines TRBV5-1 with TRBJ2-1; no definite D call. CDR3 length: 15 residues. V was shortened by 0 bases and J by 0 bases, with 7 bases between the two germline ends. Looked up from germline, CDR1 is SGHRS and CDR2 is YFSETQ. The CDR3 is CASSLVLSSYNEQFF. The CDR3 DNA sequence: TGCGCCAGCAGCTTGGTTCTAAGCTCCTACAATGAGCAGTTCTTC. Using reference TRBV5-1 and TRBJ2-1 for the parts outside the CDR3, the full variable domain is KAGVTQTPRYLIKTRGQQVTLSCSPISGHRSVSWYQQTPGQGLQFLFEYFSETQRNKGNFPGRFSGRQFSNSRSEMNVSTLELGDSALYLCASSLVLSSYNEQFFGPGTRLTVL.

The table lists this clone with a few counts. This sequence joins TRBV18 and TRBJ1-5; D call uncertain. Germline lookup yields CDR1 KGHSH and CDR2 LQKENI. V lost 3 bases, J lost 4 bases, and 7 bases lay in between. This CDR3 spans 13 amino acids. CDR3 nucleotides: TGTGCCAGCTCACCGCACTCAAATCAGCCCCAGCATTTT. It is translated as CASSPHSNQPQHF.

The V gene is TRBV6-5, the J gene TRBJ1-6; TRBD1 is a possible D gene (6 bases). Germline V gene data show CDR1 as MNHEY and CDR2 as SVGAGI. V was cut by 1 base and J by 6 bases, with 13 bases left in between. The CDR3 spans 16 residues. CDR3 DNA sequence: TGTGCCAGCAGTTACTTTCCAGGGGCCGGTAATTCACCCCTCCACTTT. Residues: CASSYFPGAGNSPLHF.

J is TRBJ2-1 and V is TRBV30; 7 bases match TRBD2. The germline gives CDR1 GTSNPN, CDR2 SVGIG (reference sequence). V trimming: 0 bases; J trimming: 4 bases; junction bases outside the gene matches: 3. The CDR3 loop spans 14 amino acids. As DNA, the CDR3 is TGTGCCTGGAGTGTTTGGCGGGAGTACAATGAGCAGTTCTTC. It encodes CAWSVWREYNEQFF.

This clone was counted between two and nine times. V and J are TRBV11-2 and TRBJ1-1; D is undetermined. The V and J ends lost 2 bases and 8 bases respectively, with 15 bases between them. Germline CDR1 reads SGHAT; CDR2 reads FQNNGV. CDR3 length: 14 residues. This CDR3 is CASSLRSGRGEAFF. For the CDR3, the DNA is TGTGCCAGCAGCTTAAGAAGCGGTCGAGGGGAAGCTTTCTTT.

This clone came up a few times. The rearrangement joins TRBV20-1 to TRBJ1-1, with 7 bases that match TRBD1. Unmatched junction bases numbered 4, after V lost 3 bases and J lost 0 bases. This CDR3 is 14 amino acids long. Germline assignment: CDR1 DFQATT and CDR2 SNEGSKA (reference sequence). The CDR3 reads CSASPGTVNTEAFF. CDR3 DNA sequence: TGCAGTGCTAGTCCCGGGACAGTGAACACTGAAGCTTTCTTT.

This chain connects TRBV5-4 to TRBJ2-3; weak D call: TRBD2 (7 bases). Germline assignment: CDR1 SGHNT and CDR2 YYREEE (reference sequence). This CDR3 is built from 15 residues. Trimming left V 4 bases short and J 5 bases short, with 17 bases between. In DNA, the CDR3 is TGTGCCAGCAGCCTGCCCGGGGGGCCAGGAGATACGCAGTATTTT. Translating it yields CASSLPGGPGDTQYF.

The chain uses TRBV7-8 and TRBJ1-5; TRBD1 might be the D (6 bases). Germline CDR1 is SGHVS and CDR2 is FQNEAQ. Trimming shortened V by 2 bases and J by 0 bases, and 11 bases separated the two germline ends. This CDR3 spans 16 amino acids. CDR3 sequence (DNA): TGTGCCAGCAGCTTACTGGACAGTAATAGCAATCAGCCCCAGCATTTT. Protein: CASSLLDSNSNQPQHF.

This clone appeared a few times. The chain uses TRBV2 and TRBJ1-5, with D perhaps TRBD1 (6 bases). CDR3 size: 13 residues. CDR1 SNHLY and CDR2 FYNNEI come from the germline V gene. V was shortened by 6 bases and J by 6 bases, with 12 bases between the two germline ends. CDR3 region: CASSTGTGQPQHF. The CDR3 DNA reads TGTGCCAGCAGCACAGGGACCGGTCAGCCCCAGCATTTT.

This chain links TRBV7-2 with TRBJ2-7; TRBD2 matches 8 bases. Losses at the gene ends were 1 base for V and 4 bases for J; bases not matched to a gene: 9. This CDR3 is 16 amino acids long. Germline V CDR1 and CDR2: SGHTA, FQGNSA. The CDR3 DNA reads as TGTGCCAGCAGCTTAGTTTGGACTAGCTTAGGTTACGAGCAGTACTTC. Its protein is CASSLVWTSLGYEQYF.

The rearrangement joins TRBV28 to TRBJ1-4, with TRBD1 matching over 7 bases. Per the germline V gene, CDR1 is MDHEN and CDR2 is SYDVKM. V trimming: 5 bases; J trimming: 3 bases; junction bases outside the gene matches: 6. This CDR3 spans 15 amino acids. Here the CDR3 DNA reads TGTGCCAGCAGTGAAACAGGGGATTCTAATGAAAAACTGTTTTTT. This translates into CASSETGDSNEKLFF.

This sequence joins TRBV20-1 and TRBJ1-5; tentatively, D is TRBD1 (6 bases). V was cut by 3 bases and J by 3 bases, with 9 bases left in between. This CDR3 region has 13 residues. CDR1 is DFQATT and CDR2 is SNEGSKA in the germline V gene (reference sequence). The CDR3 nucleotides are TGCAGTGCTAGTAGACAGGACAATCAGCCCCAGCATTTT. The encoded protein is CSASRQDNQPQHF.

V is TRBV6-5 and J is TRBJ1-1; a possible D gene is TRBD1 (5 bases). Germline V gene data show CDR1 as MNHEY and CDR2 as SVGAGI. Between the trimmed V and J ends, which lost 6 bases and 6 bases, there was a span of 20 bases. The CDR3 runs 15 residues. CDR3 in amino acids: CASSRGGKGIAEAFF. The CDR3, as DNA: TGTGCCAGCAGCCGGGGGGGGAAAGGGATCGCTGAAGCTTTCTTT.

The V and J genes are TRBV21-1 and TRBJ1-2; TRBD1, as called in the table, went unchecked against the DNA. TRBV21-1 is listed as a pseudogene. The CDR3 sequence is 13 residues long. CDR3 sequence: CASSTGTIYGYTF. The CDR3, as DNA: TGTGCCAGCAGCACCGGGACAATCTATGGCTACACCTTC.

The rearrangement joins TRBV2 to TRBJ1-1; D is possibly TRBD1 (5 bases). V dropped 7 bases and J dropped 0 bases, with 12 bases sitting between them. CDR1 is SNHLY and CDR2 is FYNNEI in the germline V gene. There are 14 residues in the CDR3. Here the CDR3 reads CASNLVGLNTEAFF. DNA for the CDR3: TGTGCCAGCAATTTAGTGGGGCTGAACACTGAAGCTTTCTTT.

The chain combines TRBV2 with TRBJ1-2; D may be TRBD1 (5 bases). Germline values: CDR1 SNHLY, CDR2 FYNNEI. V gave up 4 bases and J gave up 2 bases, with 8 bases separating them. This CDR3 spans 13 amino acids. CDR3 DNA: TGTGCCAGCAGTGTTCAGGGCAACTATGGCTACACCTTC. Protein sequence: CASSVQGNYGYTF.

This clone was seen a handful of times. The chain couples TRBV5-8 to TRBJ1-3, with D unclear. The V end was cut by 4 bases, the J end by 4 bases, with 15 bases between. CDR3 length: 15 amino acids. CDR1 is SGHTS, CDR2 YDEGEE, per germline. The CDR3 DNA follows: TGTGCCAGCAGCCCTGAAACGAGAAGCGGAAACACCATATATTTT. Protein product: CASSPETRSGNTIYF.